This is a list of T cell receptor beta chains from one sample in a study of blood T cell repertoires in COVID-19. The data were produced by immunoSEQ multiplex PCR, yet TCRdb's version contains in-frame clones alone and is incomplete. The table includes roughly 240,000 clones, 86% detected once. Specimen: peripheral blood. Every receptor here comes from a woman of 80 years or more with COVID-19, enrolled during active disease. The CDR3 runs from the conserved cysteine through the conserved F or W. The order of the fields is J gene, V gene, CDR3 protein.

J: TRBJ2-3; V: TRBV6-6; CDR3: CASSKRDGLAYGQPSTDTQYF
J: TRBJ1-1; V: TRBV6-2/TRBV6-3; CDR3: CASSRLGTGYTTEAFF
J: TRBJ1-1; V: TRBV11-2; CDR3: CASSLERSGGRLNTEAFF
J: TRBJ1-2; V: TRBV28; CDR3: CASSFREQGGYTF
J: TRBJ2-5; V: TRBV5-8; CDR3: CASSSGLIQETQYF
J: TRBJ1-3; V: TRBV7-9; CDR3: CASSLKQGADTIYF
J: TRBJ1-1; V: TRBV2; CDR3: CASSGDRGRTEAFF
J: TRBJ1-4; V: TRBV3-1/TRBV3-2; CDR3: CASSPRGEKLFF
J: TRBJ1-1; V: TRBV4-2; CDR3: CASSQETGFGTEAFF
J: TRBJ1-3; V: TRBV11-2; CDR3: CASSSYRGAGNTIYF